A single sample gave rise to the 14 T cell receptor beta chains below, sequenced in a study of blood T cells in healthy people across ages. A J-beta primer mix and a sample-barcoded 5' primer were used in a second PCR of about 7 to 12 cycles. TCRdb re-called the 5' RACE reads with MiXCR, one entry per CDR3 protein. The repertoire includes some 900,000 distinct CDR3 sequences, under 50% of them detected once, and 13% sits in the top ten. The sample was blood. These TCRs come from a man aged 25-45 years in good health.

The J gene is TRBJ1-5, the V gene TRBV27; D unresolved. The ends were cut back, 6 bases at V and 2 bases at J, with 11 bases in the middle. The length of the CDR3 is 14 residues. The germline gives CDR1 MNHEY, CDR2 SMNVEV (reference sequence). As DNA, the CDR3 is TGTGCCAGCAGCTCCCAGGCCGGCAATCAGCCCCAGCATTTT. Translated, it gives CASSSQAGNQPQHF.

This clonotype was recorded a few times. The CDR3 nucleotides are TGTGCCAGCAGCTTTTTTCCACCCGGGACCCCGGGGGAGACCCAGTACTTC. This gives the protein CASSFFPPGTPGETQYF. The chain recombines TRBV7-2 with TRBJ2-5; D may be TRBD1 or TRBD2 (5 bases each). With 3 bases removed from V and 5 bases from J, the gap between germline ends came to 22 bases. The CDR3 consists of 17 residues. Germline CDR1 SGHTA, CDR2 FQGNSA.

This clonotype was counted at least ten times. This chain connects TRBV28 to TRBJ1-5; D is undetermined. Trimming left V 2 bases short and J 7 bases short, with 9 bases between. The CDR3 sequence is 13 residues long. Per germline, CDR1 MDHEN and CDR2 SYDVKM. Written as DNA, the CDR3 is TGTGCCAGCAGTTTAGAAGGGCAACAGCCCCAGCATTTT. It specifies CASSLEGQQPQHF.

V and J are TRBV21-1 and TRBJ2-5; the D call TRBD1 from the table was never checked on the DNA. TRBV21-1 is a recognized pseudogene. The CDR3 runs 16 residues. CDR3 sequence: CASSKATSGGGETQYF. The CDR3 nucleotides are TGTGCCAGCAGCAAAGCCACCTCAGGAGGCGGGGAGACCCAGTACTTC.

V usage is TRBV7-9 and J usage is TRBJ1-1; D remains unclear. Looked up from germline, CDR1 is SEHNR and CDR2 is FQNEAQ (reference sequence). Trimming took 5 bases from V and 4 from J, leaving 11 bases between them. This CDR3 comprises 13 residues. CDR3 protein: CASSPDRSTEAFF. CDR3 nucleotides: TGTGCCAGCAGCCCGGATCGCAGCACTGAAGCTTTCTTT.

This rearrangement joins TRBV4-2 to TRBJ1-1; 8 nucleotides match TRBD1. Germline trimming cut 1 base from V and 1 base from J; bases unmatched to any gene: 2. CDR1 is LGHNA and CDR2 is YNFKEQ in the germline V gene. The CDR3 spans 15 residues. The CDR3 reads CASSQGQGSNTEAFF. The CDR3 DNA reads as TGTGCCAGCAGCCAAGGACAGGGGTCGAACACTGAAGCTTTCTTT.

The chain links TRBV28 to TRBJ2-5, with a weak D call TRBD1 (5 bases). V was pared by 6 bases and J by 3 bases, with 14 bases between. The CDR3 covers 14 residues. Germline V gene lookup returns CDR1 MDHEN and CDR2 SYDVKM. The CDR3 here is CASSTGPSEETQYF. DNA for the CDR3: TGTGCCAGCAGCACAGGCCCCTCAGAAGAGACCCAGTACTTC.

The CDR3 reads CSVGGRSGNNYGYTF. The CDR3 DNA reads as TGCAGCGTTGGGGGTCGGTCAGGGAATAACTATGGCTACACCTTC. The chain recombines TRBV29-1 with TRBJ1-2, with D possibly TRBD1 on 5 matching bases. This CDR3 is 15 amino acids long. V was pared by 4 bases and J by 1 base, with 16 bases between. Germline V lookup: CDR1 SQVTM, CDR2 ANQGSEA. The full variable domain, in which reference TRBV29-1 and TRBJ1-2 provide the parts outside the CDR3, is SAVISQKPSRDICQRGTSLTIQCQVDSQVTMMFWYRQQPGQSLTLIATANQGSEATYESGFVIDKFPISRPNLTFSTLTVSNMSPEDSSIYLCSVGGRSGNNYGYTFGSGTRLTVV.

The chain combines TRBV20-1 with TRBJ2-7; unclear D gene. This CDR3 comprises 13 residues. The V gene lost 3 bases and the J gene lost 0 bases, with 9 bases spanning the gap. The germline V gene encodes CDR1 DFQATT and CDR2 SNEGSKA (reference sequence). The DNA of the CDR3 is TGCAGTGCTAGGCCAGTTAGCTCCTACGAGCAGTACTTC. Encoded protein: CSARPVSSYEQYF.

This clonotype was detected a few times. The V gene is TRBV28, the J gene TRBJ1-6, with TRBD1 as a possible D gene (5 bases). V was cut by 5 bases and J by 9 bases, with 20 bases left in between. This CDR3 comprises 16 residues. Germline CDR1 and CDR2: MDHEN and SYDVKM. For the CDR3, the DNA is TGTGCCAGCAGTCCCCTCGCGGGGGGGTTTATTTCACCCCTCCACTTT. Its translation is CASSPLAGGFISPLHF.

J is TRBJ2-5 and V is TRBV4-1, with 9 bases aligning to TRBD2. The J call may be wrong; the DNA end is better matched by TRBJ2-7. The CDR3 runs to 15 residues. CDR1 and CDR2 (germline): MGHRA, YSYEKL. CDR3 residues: CASSQAASGNYEQYF. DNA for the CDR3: TGCGCCAGCAGCCAAGCGGCTAGCGGGAATTACGAGCAGTACTTC.

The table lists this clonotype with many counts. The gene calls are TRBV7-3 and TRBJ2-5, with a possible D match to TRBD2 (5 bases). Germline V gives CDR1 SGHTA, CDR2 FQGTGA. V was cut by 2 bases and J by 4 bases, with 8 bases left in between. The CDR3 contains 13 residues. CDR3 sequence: CASSLREGETQYF. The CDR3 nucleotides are TGTGCCAGCAGCTTACGTGAGGGAGAGACCCAGTACTTC.

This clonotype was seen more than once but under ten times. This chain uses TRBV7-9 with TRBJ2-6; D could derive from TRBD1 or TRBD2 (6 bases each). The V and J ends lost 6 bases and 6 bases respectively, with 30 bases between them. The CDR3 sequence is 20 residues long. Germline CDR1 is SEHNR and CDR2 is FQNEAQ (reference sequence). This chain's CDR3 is CASRTVSVSGAATQANVLTF. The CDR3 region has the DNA TGTGCCAGCAGGACCGTTTCAGTTTCGGGGGCAGCCACTCAGGCCAACGTCCTGACTTTC.

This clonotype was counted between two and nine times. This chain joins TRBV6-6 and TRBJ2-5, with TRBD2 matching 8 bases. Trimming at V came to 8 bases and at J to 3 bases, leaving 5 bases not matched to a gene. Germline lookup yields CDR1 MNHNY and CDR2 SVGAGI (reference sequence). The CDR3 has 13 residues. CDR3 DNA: TGTGCCAGCCTCGGGAGGGACAAAGAGACCCAGTACTTC. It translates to CASLGRDKETQYF.